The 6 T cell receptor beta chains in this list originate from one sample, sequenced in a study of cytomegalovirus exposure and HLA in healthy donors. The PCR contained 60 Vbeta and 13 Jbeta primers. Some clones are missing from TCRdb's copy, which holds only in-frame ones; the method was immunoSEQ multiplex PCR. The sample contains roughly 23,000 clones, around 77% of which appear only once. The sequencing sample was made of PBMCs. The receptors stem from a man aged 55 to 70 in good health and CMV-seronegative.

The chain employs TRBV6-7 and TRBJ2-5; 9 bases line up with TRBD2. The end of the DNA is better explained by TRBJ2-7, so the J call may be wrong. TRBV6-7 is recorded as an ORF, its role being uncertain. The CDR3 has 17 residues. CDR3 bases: TGTGCCAGCAGTTACTTCAAAGTAGCGGGAGATACCTACGAGCAGTACTTC. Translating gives CASSYFKVAGDTYEQYF.

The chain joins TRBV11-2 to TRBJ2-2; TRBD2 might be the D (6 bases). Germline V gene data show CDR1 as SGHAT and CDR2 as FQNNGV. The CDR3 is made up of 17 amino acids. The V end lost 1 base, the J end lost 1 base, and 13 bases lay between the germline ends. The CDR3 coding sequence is TGTGCCAGCAGCTTAGGGCGTTCGGGGGTGAACACCGGGGAGCTGTTTTTT. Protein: CASSLGRSGVNTGELFF.

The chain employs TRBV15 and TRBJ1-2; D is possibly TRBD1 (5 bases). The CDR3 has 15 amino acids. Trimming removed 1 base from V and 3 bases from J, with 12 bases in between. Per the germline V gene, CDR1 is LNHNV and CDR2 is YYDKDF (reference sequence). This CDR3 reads CATSRGGRVDYGYTF. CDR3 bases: TGTGCCACCAGCAGAGGAGGCAGGGTTGACTATGGCTACACCTTC.

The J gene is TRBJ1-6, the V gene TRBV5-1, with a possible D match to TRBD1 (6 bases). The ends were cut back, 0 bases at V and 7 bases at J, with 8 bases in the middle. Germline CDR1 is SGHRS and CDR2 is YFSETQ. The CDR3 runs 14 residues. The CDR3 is CASSLGTANSPLHF. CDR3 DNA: TGCGCCAGCAGCTTGGGGACAGCCAATTCACCCCTCCACTTT.

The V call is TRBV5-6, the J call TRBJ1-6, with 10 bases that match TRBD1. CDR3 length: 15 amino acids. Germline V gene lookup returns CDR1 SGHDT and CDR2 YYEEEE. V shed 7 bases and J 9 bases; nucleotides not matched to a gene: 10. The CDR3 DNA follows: TGTGCCAGCTATGGGGCGGGACAGGGGAGTTCACCCCTCCACTTT. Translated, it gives CASYGAGQGSSPLHF.

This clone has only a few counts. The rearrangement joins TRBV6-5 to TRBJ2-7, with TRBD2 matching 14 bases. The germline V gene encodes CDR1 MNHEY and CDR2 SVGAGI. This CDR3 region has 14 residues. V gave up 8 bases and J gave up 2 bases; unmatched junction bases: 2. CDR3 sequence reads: CASGTSGSTYEQYF. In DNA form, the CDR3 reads TGTGCCAGCGGGACTAGCGGGAGCACCTACGAGCAGTACTTC.